This T cell receptor (beta chain) was sequenced in a study of cytomegalovirus exposure and HLA in healthy donors (dated by TCRdb to the late 2010s). About the investigation overall: An earlier analysis of some 600 of the donors reported around 280 Gb of sequence data and roughly 120 million unique TCR beta sequences obtained from some 200 million T cells. In a later genetic analysis, genome-wide SNP genotypes for 398 of the 666 donors were used, and that subset was treated as a discovery cohort. In a later analysis, previously published TCR beta repertoires from fewer than 750 donors were re-analyzed and high-resolution HLA genotyping was added so that TCR occurrence patterns could be studied. In the later analysis, no new phenotypic data were used to find candidate immune exposures; instead, reliance was placed on TCR beta sequences and their occurrence across donors. A separate validation cohort of about 110 different subjects was used in addition to the roughly 700-subject first cohort. Every discovery cohort repertoire had been produced on one sequencing platform. Of the 350 to 450 genotyped donors, approximately 81% were placed in the genetic ancestry cluster associated with self-reported Caucasian donors. To predict cytomegalovirus infection status, the study combined high-throughput TCR immunosequencing, statistical association of individual TCRs with disease status, and machine learning. The study aimed to test whether signatures of past pathogen exposure could be identified by cataloging public T cell receptors. An earlier analysis of about 620 of the donors applied high-throughput TCR beta sequencing to assess whether each TCR beta V gene segment acted as functional or pseudogenic. Using immunosequencing, the study profiled T cell repertoires from about 650 subjects and related those repertoires to cytomegalovirus serostatus. Both class I and class II loci were covered by HLA typing, at four-digit resolution. Across roughly 420 genotyped donors of the cohort, an average of approximately 240,000 unique TCR beta nucleotide sequences per donor were sequenced, and around 20% of those sequences were non-productive. An early release covering 550 to 700 HLA-typed donors comprised roughly 300 gigabases of sequencing data and around 85 million unique TCR sequences. Typing coverage varied by locus: 629-630 donors for A, B, C, DRB1 and DQB1; about 520 for DQA1; over 600 for DPA1; approximately 470 for DPB1. Donor age, sex, ethnicity and CMV serostatus were compiled alongside the repertoire data. About 5 DR-DQ haplotypes were handled as single units for association and clustering, since linkage in the cohort was strong. Findings and caveats that apply to the study as a whole: Because some donors lacked HLA typing at each locus, the association tests relied only on the typed subset. A further reported finding was that TCR beta sequences accurately predicted the HLA-A and HLA-B alleles for most subjects in the first cohort. In a later genetic analysis, fewer N-insertions in productive TCRs were reported among donors in an Asian-associated ancestry cluster than the roughly 640-donor mean. The cohort was sequenced for TCR beta chains only, and without alpha or paired-chain data the features that could be detected were limited. In the study, 150 to 200 TCR beta chains were listed as associated with cytomegalovirus. When HLA alleles, especially DR and DQ, strongly co-occurred, TCR associations were difficult to assign to individual alleles. The authors suggested that the approach could potentially be generalized to other disease states and immunological phenotypes. V-gene and J-gene trimming of TCR beta chains was associated with a missense DCLRE1C variant in a later genetic analysis, and the association was replicated in an independent cohort. In both the original and validation cohorts, the classifier was reported to diagnose cytomegalovirus status with high specificity and sensitivity. Across donors, most TCR sequences were observed very rarely, whereas some public TCRs were present in many individuals. A few of the identified cytomegalovirus-associated TCR beta chains were confirmed in vitro to be specific for cytomegalovirus antigens. Broadly in line with IMGT annotations, most TCR beta V segments showed up in productive rearrangements about 87% or about 30% of the time in an earlier analysis of several hundred of the donors. Most CMV-associated TCR beta chains appeared to be HLA-restricted in a later analysis, and the HLA associations seemed to be driven largely by CMV exposure. Linkage disequilibrium might explain the correlated functional status among segregating V segments, but an unknown experimental factor could not be excluded. A cluster of highly shared sequence variants was judged likely to be a technical artifact of the sequencing pipeline. According to a later analysis, parvovirus B19, influenza, CMV and Epstein-Barr virus appeared linked to several top co-occurrence clusters. Roughly uniform sequencing depth across donors was assumed in presence/absence analyses, although this assumption may not hold. In a later analysis, some 18,000 TCR beta sequences were associated with specific HLA alleles at a false discovery rate of 0.05. Some IMGT-functional V segments, including TRBV6-2 and TRBV6-3, could not be told apart with the 87-base-pair reads, so those segments were excluded. A later analysis found that TCR association rates varied across HLA loci, with DRB1 alleles showing the most associated TCRs and HLA-C alleles the fewest. Some 16 rarely observed V segments, including chromosome 9 orphons, were excluded from the earlier analysis of several hundred of the donors because counts were too low. CMV serostatus was the only immune exposure information available for the cohort. In a later analysis, HLA-associated TCR beta chains were found to be more clonally expanded and to have lower generation probabilities than equally common non-associated chains.

Library preparation was by the immunoSEQ multiplex PCR assay. For the multiplex PCR, a mixture combining 60 forward primers for TCR Vbeta segments and 13 reverse primers for TCR Jbeta segments was used. The CDR3 region of rearranged TCR beta genes was amplified from genomic DNA with a multiplex PCR assay. On the Illumina HiSeq System, the amplified TCR beta libraries were sequenced as 87-base-pair reads. The study's processing was this. A later analysis tallied some 79 million unique TCR beta chains across the approximately 670 repertoires, and approximately 12 million of those chains were shared by two or more donors. Raw reads were error-corrected and collapsed into unique sequences with a nearest-neighbor algorithm that merged closely related sequences to remove PCR and sequencing errors. Alignment of CDR3 sequences to IMGT reference sequences was used to assign V, D and J gene segments. For a sequence to be retained, a match of at least six nucleotides was required to both a V gene segment and a J gene segment. A rearrangement counted as productive if the CDR3 had no stop codons and remained in frame with V and J, and every other rearrangement counted as non-productive. CDR3 was defined by IMGT convention, running from the second conserved V-encoded cysteine to the conserved J-encoded phenylalanine. In an earlier analysis of around 540 of the donors, sequences lacking an unambiguous match to a single V gene segment were excluded. In an earlier analysis of approximately 500 of the donors, a V segment was called functional when productive rearrangements were above 56.7%, and segregating when the standard deviation between donors exceeded 5%. A statistical classification framework was built to diagnose cytomegalovirus status from the catalog of TCR beta chain sequences. A later analysis assigned V and J genes by comparing TCR nucleotide sequences with IMGT/GENE-DB human TR gene sequences. The TCRdist pipeline was used in a later analysis to assign CDR3 sequences and most-parsimonious VDJ recombination scenarios. In a later analysis, each TCR beta chain was defined by its CDR3 amino acid sequence together with its V-gene family, and reads lacking a unique V-gene family were excluded. To address suspected cross-contamination and a sequencing artifact, a later analysis removed around 590 highly shared, low-generation-probability nucleotide sequences. A later analysis calculated a clonal expansion index for each public chain from normalized within-repertoire ranks of inferred template counts. Generation probabilities in a later analysis came from a VDJ recombination model fitted to out-of-frame rearrangements, and those results were checked against IGoR. Hypergeometric tests were used in a later analysis to score TCR-TCR, TCR-HLA and TCR-CMV co-occurrence, with a repertoire-size bias correction applied to the TCR pairs. False discovery rates were estimated in a later analysis by permuting HLA or CMV assignments 20 times. In a later analysis, co-occurring TCRs were grouped using DBSCAN, with TCRdist sequence similarity added in when clustering inside HLA-allele-positive subsets. Repertoires with fewer than 30,000 or more than 120,000 public chains, plus five repertoires with anomalous nucleotide sharing, were excluded from co-occurrence clustering. TCRdb re-hosts the immuneACCESS table, in-frame sequences only. Its copies lack some clones; in the studies checked, an unresolved V gene accounts for under half of them, and the cause for the rest is not known. The DNA was the basis for D and trimming; V, J and clone size are from that table. The sample has approximately 220,000 clones on record, around 85% of them singletons. Around 0.2% of the sample is held by the ten biggest clonotypes.

On this clone: Its antigen is not yet known. No base qualities exist here, and no much larger clone lies one base off it.

In total, approximately 700 healthy bone marrow donors made up the cohort. Cohort members were all nominally healthy when sampled, although unrecorded immune exposures were likely present. The donor tested CMV seronegative, placing the donor among the 300 to 450 seronegative members of the cohort. A peripheral blood sample was provided by each donor, and peripheral blood mononuclear cells were used for TCR beta sequencing. The Qiagen DNeasy Blood Extraction Kit was used to extract genomic DNA from the blood cell samples. Cut back by 1 base and 7 bases, the V and J ends lie 14 bases apart. Including the terminal cysteine and phenylalanine, the CDR3 comprises 15 residues. The only DNA kept is the CDR3, 45 bases in frame from the first base. For CDR1 and CDR2, the germline V gene lists SGDLS and YYNGEE.

The receptor comes from a girl aged 2 to 10 in good health and CMV-seronegative. Sequencing was carried out using PBMCs. The chain was built from TRBV9 and TRBJ1-4; TRBD1 could be the D gene, as 5 bases match. The CDR3 region reads CASSVTTGGLEKLFF. The sequenced DNA is TGTGCCAGCAGCGTAACAACGGGGGGTCTTGAAAAACTGTTTTTT. Joined to the reference TRBV9 and TRBJ1-4 proteins, this CDR3 gives the full variable domain: DSGVTQTPKHLITATGQRVTLRCSPRSGDLSVYWYQQSLDQGLQFLIQYYNGEERAKGNILERFSAQQFPDLHSELNLSSLELGDSALYFCASSVTTGGLEKLFFGSGTQLSVL.